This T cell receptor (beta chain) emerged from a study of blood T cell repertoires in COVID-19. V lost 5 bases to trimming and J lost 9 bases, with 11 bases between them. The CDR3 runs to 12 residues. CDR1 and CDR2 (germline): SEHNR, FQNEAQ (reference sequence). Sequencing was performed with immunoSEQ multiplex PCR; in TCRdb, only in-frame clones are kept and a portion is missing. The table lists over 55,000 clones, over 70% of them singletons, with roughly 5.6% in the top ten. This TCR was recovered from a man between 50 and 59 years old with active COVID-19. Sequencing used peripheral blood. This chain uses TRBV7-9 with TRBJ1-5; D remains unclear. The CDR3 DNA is TGTGCCAGCAGCCCTGACGGAGGGCCCCAGCATTTT. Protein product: CASSPDGGPQHF.